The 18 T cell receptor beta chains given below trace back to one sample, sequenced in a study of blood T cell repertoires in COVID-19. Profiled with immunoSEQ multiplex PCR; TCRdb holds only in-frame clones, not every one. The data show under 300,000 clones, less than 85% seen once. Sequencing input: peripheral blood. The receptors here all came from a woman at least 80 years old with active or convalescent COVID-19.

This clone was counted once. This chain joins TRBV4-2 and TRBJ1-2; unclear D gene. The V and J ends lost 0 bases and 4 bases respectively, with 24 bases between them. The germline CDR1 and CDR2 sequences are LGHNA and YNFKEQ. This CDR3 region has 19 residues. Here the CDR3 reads CASSQDLDGLPAGGYGYTF. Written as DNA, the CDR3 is TGTGCCAGCAGCCAAGATTTGGACGGACTCCCCGCAGGAGGCTATGGCTACACCTTC.

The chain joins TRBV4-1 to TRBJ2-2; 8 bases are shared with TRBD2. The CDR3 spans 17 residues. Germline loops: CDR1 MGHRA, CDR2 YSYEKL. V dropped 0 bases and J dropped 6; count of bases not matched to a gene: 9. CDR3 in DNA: TGCGCCAGCAGCCAAGATTTGGGACTAGGTCTGTCCGGGGAGCTGTTTTTT. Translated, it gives CASSQDLGLGLSGELFF.

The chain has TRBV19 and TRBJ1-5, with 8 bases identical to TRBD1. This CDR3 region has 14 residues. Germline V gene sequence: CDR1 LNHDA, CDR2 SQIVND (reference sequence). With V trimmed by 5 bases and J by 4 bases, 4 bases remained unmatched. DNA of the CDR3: TGTGCCAGTAGTCACGGACAGGGAAATCAGCCCCAGCATTTT. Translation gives CASSHGQGNQPQHF.

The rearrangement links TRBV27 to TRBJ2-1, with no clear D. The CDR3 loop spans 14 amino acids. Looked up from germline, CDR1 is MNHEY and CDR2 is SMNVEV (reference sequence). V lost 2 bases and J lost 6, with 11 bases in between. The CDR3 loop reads CASSLAVRPNEQFF. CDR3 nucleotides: TGTGCCAGCAGTTTAGCGGTGAGGCCCAATGAGCAGTTCTTC.

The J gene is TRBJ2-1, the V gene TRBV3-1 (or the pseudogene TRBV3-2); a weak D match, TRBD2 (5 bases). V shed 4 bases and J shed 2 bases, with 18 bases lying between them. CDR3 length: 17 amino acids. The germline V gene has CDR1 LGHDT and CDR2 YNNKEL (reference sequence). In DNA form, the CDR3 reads TGTGCCAGCAGCCCCAGAGCTAGCAGTATCACCTACAATGAGCAGTTCTTC. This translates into CASSPRASSITYNEQFF.

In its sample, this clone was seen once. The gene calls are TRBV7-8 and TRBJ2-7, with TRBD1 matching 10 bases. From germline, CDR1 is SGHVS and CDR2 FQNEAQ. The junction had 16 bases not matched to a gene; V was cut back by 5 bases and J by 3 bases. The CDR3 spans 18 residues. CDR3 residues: CASSPSPGTGDLNYEQYF. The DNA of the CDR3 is TGTGCCAGCAGCCCAAGTCCCGGGACAGGGGACCTAAACTACGAGCAGTACTTC.

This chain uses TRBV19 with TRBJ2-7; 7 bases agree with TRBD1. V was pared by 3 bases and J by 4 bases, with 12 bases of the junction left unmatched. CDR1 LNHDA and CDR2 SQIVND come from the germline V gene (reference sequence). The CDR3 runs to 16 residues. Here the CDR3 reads CASSIHLTGNGYEQYF. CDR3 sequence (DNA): TGTGCCAGTAGTATCCACCTGACAGGGAACGGGTACGAGCAGTACTTC.

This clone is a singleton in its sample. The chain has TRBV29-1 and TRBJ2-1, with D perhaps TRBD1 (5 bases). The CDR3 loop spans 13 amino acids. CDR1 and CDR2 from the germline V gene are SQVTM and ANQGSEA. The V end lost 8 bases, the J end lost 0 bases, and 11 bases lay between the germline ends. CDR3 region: CSQAQGSYNEQFF. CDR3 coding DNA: TGCAGCCAGGCGCAGGGCTCCTACAATGAGCAGTTCTTC.

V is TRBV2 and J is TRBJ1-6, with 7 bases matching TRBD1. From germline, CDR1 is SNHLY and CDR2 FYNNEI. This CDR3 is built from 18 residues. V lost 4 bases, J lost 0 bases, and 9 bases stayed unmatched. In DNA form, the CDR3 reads TGTGCCAGCAGTGTCGGACAGGCTTCGAGCTCCTATAATTCACCCCTCCACTTT. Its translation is CASSVGQASSSYNSPLHF.

The CDR3 DNA is TGTGCCAGCAGGCCCGAGGGGGTTAGGGCAGTAGAAGCTTTCTTT. Translating it yields CASRPEGVRAVEAFF. This chain uses TRBV5-4 with TRBJ1-1, with a possible D match to TRBD1 (6 bases). V was trimmed by 5 bases and J by 8 bases, leaving 22 bases between them. The CDR3 runs to 15 residues. CDR1 is SGHNT, CDR2 YYREEE, per germline (reference sequence). Complete variable domain (other parts from reference TRBV5-4 and TRBJ1-1): ETGVTQSPTHLIKTRGQQVTLRCSSQSGHNTVSWYQQALGQGPQFIFQYYREEENGRGNFPPRFSGLQFPNYSSELNVNALELDDSALYLCASRPEGVRAVEAFFGQGTRLTVV.

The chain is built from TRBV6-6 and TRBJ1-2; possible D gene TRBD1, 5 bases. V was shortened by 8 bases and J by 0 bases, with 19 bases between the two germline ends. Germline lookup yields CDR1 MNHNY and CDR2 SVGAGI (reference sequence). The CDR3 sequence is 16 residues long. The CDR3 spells CASALPRGAANYGYTF. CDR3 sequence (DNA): TGTGCCAGCGCCCTCCCTCGCGGGGCTGCTAACTATGGCTACACCTTC.

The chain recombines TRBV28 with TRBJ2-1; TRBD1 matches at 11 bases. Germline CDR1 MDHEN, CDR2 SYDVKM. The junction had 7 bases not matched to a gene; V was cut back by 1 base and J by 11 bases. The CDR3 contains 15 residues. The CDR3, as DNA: TGTGCCAGCAGTTTATTTGGGGACAGGGGGAAGAAGCAGTTCTTC. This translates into CASSLFGDRGKKQFF.

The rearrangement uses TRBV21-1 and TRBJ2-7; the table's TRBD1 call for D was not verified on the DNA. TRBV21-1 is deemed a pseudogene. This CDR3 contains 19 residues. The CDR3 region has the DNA TGTGCCAGCAGCAAAGGTCGGACGGGGCGGGACAGGGTACCCAACGAGCAGTACTTC. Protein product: CASSKGRTGRDRVPNEQYF.

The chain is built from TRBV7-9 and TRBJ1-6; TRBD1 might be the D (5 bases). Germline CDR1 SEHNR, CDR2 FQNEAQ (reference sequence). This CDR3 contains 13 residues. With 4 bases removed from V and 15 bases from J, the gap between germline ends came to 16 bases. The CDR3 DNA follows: TGTGCCAGCAGCTCCCCGAGTCTGGGACTCCTCCACTTT. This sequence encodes CASSSPSLGLLHF.

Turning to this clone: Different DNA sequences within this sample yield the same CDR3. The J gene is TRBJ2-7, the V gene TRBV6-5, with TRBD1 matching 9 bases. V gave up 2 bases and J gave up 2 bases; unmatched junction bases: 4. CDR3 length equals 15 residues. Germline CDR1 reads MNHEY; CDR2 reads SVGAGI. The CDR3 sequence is CASSYSRQGAYEQYF. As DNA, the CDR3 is TGTGCCAGCAGTTACAGTCGACAGGGGGCCTACGAGCAGTACTTC.

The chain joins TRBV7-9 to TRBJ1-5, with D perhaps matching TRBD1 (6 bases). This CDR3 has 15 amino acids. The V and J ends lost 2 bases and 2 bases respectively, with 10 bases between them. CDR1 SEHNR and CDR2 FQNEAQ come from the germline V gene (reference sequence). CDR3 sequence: CASSLNREGNQPQHF. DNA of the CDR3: TGTGCCAGCAGCTTAAACAGGGAAGGCAATCAGCCCCAGCATTTT.

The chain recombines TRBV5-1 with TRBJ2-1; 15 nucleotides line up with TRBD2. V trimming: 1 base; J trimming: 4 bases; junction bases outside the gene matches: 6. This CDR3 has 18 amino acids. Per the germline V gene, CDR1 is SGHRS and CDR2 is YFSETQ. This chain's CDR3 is CASSLRGLAGGYYNEQFF. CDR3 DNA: TGCGCCAGCAGCTTGCGGGGACTAGCGGGGGGATATTACAATGAGCAGTTCTTC. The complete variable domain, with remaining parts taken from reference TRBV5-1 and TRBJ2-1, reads KAGVTQTPRYLIKTRGQQVTLSCSPISGHRSVSWYQQTPGQGLQFLFEYFSETQRNKGNFPGRFSGRQFSNSRSEMNVSTLELGDSALYLCASSLRGLAGGYYNEQFFGPGTRLTVL.

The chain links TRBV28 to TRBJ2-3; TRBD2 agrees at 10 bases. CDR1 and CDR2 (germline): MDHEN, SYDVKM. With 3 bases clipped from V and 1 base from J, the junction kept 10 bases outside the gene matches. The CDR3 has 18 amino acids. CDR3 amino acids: CASSFLASGGRGTDTQYF. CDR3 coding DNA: TGTGCCAGCAGTTTTTTAGCTAGCGGGGGAAGGGGCACAGATACGCAGTATTTT.